Listed here is a single T cell receptor beta chain. Its antigen is unknown. Base qualities are missing; no much larger clone stands one base away. TCRbeta CDR3 regions were amplified from genomic DNA using the immunoSEQ Assay, a bias-controlled multiplex PCR. The authors' analysis ran thus. Nucleated cell counts per sample were estimated from amplification of reference gene primers within the assay. Sequence reads were collapsed and filtered to measure the absolute abundance of every unique TCRbeta CDR3 rearrangement. For each sample, productive Simpson clonality was calculated by taking the square root of Simpson's diversity index across productive rearrangements. What TCRdb holds here is the immuneACCESS table cut down to in-frame rearrangements. Part of the clones is not present; checked against another copy, under half of the missing clones reflect an unresolved V gene, and the others are unexplained. V, J and clone size are those of that table, while D and trimming were read from the DNA. The sample table holds more than 75,000 clones, of which 86% were seen once. Jointly, the top ten make up approximately 1.2% of the sample.

Whole blood was collected in K2EDTA tubes by collaborating institutions according to the institutions' own protocols. For TCRbeta analysis, collaborators shipped samples as frozen whole blood, isolated PBMCs, or DNA extracted from either of those sample types. The entry originates in a study of blood T cell repertoires in COVID-19 (TCRdb year 2020). Regarding the complete study: Collaborator samples came from the United States, Italy and Spain and covered acute and convalescent phases of COVID-19. Where available, HLA class I and class II types were taken from metadata supplied by the sample provider and were not determined by assay-based typing. Samples were obtained from the ongoing ImmuneRACE study (first 160 participants) and from about 1,300 subjects provided by 6 global collaborators. The prospective study material was composed of cDNA or gDNA derived from T cells, B-cell-depleted T cells, or PBMCs. The repertoires were made available in a free public database intended to serve as a resource for research on the immune response to SARS-CoV-2. Nearly every sample came with metadata listing a de-identified subject ID, COVID-19 status, age in years and sex. Deeply sampled blood TCRbeta repertoires from subjects exposed to, actively infected with, or recovered from COVID-19 were included in the dataset.

Including cysteine and phenylalanine, the CDR3 has 14 amino acids. Left in the record is the CDR3 DNA by itself, 42 bases read in frame from the first base. CDR1 LGHNA and CDR2 YNFKEQ are derived from the germline V gene. V is cut back by 6 bases and J by 1 base, with 6 bases in the junction unmatched. Points the paper makes about the study in general: The quantity of clinical and demographic metadata differed by source and by participant and was supplied without curation.

Material for sequencing was peripheral blood. The rearrangement combines TRBV4-2 with TRBJ2-7, with 7 bases in between that match TRBD1. The receptor comes from an elderly man with active or convalescent COVID-19. The CDR3 region has the sequence CASRETGRSYEQYF. The nucleotide sequence is TGTGCCAGCAGGGAGACAGGGCGATCCTACGAGCAGTACTTC.